The entry below gives a single T cell receptor beta chain sequence along with its context. This CDR3 has 12 residues. Germline CDR1 and CDR2: SGHDT and YYEEEE. With 4 bases removed from V and 4 bases from J, the gap between germline ends came to 9 bases. Per the study methods: Estimates of nucleated cell counts were drawn from the amplification of reference gene primers. TCRdb's table, derived via immunoSEQ multiplex PCR, lists solely in-frame clones and lacks some. V and J calls and clone size are given by that table; D and trimming were obtained from the DNA. The sample records roughly 150,000 clones, roughly nine tenths being singletons. This specimen comes from a study of blood T cell repertoires in COVID-19. About the research overall: The study drew acute and convalescent COVID-19 samples from the United States, Italy and Spain. T cells, B-cell-depleted T cells, or PBMCs supplied cDNA or gDNA.

The clonotype comes from a woman aged 70-85 years with acute or convalescent COVID-19. This chain uses TRBV5-6 with TRBJ2-7; a weak D match, TRBD1 (6 bases). Specimen: peripheral blood. The CDR3 loop reads CASSGGQYEQYF. In DNA, the CDR3 is TGTGCCAGCAGCGGTGGACAGTACGAGCAGTACTTC.